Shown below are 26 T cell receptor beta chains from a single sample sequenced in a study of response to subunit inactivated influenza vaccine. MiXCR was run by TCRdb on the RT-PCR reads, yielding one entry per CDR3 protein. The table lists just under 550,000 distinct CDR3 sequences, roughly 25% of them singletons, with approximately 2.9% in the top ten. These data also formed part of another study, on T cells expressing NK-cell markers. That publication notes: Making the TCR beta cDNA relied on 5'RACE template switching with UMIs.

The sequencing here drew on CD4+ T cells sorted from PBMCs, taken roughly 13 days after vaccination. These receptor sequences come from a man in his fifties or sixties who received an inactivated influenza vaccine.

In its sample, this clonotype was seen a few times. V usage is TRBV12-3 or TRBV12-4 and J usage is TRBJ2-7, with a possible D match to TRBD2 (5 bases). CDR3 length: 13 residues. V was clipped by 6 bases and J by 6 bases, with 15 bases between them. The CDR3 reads CASRVAAGTEQYF. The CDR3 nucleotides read TGTGCCAGCAGGGTCGCGGCGGGTACCGAGCAGTACTTC.

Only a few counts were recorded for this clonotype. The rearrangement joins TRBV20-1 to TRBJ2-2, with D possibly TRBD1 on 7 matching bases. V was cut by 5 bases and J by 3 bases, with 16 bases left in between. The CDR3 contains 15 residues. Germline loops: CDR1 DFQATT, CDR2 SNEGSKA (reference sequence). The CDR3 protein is CSAAPGGIDTGELFF. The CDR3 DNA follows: TGCAGTGCTGCCCCAGGGGGGATCGACACCGGGGAGCTGTTTTTT.

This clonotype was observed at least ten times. The CDR3 DNA reads TGCAGTGTTAATGCGCAGTCGAGCTCCTACGAGCAGTACTTC. It translates to CSVNAQSSSYEQYF. This sequence joins TRBV20-1 and TRBJ2-7, with D uncertain. Germline CDR1 DFQATT, CDR2 SNEGSKA (reference sequence). The CDR3 has 14 amino acids. The V gene lost 7 bases and the J gene lost 0 bases, with 16 bases spanning the gap.

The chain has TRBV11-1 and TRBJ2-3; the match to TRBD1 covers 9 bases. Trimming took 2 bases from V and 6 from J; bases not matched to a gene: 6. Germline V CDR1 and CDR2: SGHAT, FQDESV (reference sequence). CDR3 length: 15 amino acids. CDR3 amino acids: CASSLTTGGFDTQYF. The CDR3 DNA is TGTGCCAGCAGCTTAACGACAGGGGGATTTGATACGCAGTATTTT.

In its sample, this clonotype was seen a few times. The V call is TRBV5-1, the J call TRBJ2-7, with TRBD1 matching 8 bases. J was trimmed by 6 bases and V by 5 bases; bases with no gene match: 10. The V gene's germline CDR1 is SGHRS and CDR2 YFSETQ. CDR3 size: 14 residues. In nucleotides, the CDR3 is TGCGCCAGCAGAGTAGGGACAGGACCCACCGAGCAGTACTTC. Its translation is CASRVGTGPTEQYF.

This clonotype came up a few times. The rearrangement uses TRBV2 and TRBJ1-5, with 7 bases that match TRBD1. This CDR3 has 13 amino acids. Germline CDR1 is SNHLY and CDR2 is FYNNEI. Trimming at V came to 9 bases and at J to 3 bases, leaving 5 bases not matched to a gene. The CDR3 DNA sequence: TGTGCCAGTGGACAGGCCCTCAATCAGCCCCAGCATTTT. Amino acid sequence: CASGQALNQPQHF.

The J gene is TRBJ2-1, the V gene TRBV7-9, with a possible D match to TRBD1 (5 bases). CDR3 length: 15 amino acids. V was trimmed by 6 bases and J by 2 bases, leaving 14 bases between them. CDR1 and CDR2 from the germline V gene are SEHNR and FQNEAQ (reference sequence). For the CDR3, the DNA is TGTGCCAGCAGTTGGGGCCCGAATCCCTACAATGAGCAGTTCTTC. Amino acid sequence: CASSWGPNPYNEQFF. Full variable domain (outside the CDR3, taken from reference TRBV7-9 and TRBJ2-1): DTGVSQNPRHKITKRGQNVTFRCDPISEHNRLYWYRQTLGQGPEFLTYFQNEAQLEKSRLLSDRFSAERPKGSFSTLEIQRTEQGDSAMYLCASSWGPNPYNEQFFGPGTRLTVL.

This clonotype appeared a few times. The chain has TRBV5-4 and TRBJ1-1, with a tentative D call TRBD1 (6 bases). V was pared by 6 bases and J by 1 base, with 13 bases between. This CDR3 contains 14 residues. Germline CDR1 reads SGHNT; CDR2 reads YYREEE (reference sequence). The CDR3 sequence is CASNTGYSNTEAFF. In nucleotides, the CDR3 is TGTGCCAGCAATACAGGGTATTCGAACACTGAAGCTTTCTTT.

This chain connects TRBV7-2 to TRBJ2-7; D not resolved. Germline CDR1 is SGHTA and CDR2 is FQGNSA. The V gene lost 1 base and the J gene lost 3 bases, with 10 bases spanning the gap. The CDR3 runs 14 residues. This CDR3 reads CASSLGLLRYEQYF. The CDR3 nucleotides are TGTGCCAGCAGCTTAGGGTTGTTGCGCTACGAGCAGTACTTC.

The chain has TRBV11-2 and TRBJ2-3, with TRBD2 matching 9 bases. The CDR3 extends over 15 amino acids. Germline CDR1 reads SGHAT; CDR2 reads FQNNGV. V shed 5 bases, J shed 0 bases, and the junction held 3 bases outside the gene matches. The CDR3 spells CASSRLAVSTDTQYF. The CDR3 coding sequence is TGTGCCAGCAGCAGACTAGCGGTTAGCACAGATACGCAGTATTTT.

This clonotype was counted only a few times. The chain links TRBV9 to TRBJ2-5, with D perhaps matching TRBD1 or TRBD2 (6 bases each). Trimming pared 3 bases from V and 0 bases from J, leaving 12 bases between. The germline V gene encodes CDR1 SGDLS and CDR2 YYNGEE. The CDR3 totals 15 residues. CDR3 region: CASSAAGTYQETQYF. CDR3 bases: TGTGCCAGCAGCGCTGCGGGGACATACCAAGAGACCCAGTACTTC. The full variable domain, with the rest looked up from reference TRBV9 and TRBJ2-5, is DSGVTQTPKHLITATGQRVTLRCSPRSGDLSVYWYQQSLDQGLQFLIQYYNGEERAKGNILERFSAQQFPDLHSELNLSSLELGDSALYFCASSAAGTYQETQYFGPGTRLLVL.

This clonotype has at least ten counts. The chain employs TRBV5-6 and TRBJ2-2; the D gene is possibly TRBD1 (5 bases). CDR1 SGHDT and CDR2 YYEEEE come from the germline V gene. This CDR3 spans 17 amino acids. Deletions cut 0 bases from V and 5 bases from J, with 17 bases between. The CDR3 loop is CASSLGPTGFRTGELFF. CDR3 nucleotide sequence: TGTGCCAGCAGCTTGGGGCCCACAGGCTTTAGGACCGGGGAGCTGTTTTTT.

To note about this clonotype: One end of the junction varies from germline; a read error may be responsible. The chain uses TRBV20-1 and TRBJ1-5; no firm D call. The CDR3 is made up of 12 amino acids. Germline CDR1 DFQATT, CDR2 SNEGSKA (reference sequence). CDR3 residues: CGAAAPNQPQHF. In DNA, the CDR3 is TGCGGTGCGGCTGCCCCAAATCAGCCCCAGCATTTT.

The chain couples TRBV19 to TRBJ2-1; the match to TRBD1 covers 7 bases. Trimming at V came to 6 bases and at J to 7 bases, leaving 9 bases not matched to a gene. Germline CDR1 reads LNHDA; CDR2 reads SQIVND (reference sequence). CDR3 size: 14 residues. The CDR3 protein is CASREGGGGNEQFF. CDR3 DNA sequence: TGTGCCAGTAGAGAAGGGGGCGGTGGGAATGAGCAGTTCTTC.

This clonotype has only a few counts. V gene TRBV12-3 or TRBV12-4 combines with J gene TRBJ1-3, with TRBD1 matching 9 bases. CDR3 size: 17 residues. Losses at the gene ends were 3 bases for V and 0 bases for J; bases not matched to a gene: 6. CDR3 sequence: CASSFGTGFVSGNTIYF. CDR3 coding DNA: TGTGCCAGCAGTTTTGGGACAGGGTTTGTCTCTGGAAACACCATATATTTT.

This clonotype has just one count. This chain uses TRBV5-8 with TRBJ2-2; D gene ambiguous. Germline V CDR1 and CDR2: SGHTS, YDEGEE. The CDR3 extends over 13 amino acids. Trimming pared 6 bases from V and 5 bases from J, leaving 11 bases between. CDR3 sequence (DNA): TGTGCCAGCATACAACTTCGGACCGGGGAGCTGTTTTTT. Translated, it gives CASIQLRTGELFF.

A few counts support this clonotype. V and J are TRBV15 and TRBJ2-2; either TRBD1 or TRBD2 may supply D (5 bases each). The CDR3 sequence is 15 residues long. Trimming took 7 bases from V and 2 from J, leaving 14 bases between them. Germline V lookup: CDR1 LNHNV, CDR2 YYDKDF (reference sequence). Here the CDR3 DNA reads TGTGCCACCAACAGTTGGGACGGCAACACCGGGGAGCTGTTTTTT. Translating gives CATNSWDGNTGELFF. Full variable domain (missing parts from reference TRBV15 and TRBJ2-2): DAMVIQNPRYQVTQFGKPVTLSCSQTLNHNVMYWYQQKSSQAPKLLFHYYDKDFNNEADTPDNFQSRRPNTSFCFLDIRSPGLGDTAMYLCATNSWDGNTGELFFGEGSRLTVL.

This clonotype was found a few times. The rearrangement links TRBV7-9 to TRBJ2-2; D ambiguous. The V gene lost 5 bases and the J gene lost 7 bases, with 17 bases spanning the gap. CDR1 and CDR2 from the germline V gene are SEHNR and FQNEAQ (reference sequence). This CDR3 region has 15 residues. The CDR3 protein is CASSPQTFLSGELFF. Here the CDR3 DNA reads TGTGCCAGCAGCCCACAAACTTTTTTAAGCGGGGAGCTGTTTTTT.

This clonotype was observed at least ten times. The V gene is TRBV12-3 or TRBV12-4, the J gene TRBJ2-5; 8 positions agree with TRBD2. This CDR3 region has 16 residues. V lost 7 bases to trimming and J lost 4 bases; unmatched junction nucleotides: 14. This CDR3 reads CASKAGGGGDRETQYF. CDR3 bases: TGTGCCAGCAAGGCCGGGGGGGGGGGCGACAGAGAGACCCAGTACTTC.

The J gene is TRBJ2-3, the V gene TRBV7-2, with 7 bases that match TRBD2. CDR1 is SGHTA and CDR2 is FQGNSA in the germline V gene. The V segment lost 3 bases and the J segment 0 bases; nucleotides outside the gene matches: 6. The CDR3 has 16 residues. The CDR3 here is CASSLTGTTSTDTQYF. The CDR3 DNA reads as TGTGCCAGCAGCTTGACCGGGACTACTAGCACAGATACGCAGTATTTT. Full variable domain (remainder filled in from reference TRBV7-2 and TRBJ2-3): GAGVSQSPSNKVTEKGKDVELRCDPISGHTALYWYRQSLGQGLEFLIYFQGNSAPDKSGLPSDRFSAERTGGSVSTLTIQRTQQEDSAVYLCASSLTGTTSTDTQYFGPGTRLTVL.

The DNA of the CDR3 is TGCAGTGCTAGCCCAGGCGGGGACCCCTACGAGCAGTACTTC. It translates to CSASPGGDPYEQYF. This chain joins TRBV20-1 and TRBJ2-7; a possible D gene is TRBD2 (6 bases). Germline CDR1 DFQATT, CDR2 SNEGSKA (reference sequence). The CDR3 is 14 amino acids. V lost 3 bases and J 2 bases, leaving 14 bases between the germline ends.

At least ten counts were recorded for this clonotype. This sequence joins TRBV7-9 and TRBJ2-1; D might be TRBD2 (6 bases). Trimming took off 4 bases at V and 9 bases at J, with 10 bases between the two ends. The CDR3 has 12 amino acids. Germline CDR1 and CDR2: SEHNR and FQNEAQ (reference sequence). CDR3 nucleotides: TGTGCCAGCAGCTATAGCGGAGGTGAGCAGTTCTTC. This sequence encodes CASSYSGGEQFF.

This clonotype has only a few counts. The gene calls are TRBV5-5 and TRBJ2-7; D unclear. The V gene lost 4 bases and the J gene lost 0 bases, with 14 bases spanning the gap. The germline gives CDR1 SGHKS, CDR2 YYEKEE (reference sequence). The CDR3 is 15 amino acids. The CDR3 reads CASSQEFLSSYEQYF. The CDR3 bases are TGTGCCAGCAGCCAAGAGTTTCTGAGCTCCTACGAGCAGTACTTC.

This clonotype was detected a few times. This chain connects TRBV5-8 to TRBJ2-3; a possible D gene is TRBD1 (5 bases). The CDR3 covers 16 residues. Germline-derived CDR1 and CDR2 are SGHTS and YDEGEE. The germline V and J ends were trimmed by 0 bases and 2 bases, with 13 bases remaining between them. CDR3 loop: CASSLEQVSYTDTQYF. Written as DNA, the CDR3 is TGTGCCAGCAGCTTGGAACAGGTCTCCTACACAGATACGCAGTATTTT. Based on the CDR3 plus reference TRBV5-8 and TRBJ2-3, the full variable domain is EAGVTQSPTHLIKTRGQQATLRCSPISGHTSVYWYQQALGLGLQFLLWYDEGEERNRGNFPPRFSGRQFPNYSSELNVNALELEDSALYLCASSLEQVSYTDTQYFGPGTRLTVL.

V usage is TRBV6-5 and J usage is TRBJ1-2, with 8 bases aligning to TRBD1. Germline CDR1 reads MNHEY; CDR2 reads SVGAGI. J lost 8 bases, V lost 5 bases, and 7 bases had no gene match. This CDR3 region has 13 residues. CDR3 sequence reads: CASSNFGTGGYTF. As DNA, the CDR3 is TGTGCCAGCAGTAACTTCGGGACAGGCGGCTACACCTTC.

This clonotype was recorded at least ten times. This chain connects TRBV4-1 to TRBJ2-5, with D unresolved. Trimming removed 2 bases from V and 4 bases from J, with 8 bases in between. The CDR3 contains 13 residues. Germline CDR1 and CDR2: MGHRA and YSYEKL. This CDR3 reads CASSQFGGETQYF. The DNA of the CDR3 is TGCGCCAGCAGCCAATTTGGTGGAGAGACCCAGTACTTC.